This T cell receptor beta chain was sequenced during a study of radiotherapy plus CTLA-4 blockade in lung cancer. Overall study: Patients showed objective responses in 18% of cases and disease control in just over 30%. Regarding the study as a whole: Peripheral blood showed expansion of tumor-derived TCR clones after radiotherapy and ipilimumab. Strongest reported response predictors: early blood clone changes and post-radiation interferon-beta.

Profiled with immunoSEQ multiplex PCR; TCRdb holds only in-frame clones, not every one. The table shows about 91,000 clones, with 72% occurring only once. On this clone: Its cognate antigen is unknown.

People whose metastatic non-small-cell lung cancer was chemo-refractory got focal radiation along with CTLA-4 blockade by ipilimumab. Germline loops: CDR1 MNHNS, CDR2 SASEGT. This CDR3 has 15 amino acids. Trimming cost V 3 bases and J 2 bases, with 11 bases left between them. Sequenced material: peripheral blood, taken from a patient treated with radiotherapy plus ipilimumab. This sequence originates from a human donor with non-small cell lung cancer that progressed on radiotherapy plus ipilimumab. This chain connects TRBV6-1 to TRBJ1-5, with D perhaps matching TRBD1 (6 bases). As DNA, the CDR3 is TGTGCCAGCAGTGAGGGCAGGGGTGGCAATCAGCCCCAGCATTTT. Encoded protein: CASSEGRGGNQPQHF.